One sample yielded the 2 T cell receptor beta chains listed below, sequenced in a study of graft-versus-host responses after intestinal transplantation. Some clones are missing from TCRdb's copy, which holds only in-frame ones; the method was immunoSEQ multiplex PCR. This table holds some 45,000 clones, about 95% found once. Sequences were derived from PBMCs, sampled roughly 51 weeks after intestinal transplant. These receptors were taken from a human patient who received an intestinal transplant, so some T cells may come from the graft donor.

This chain uses TRBV4-1 with TRBJ2-2, with 8 bases fitting TRBD1. Unmatched junction bases numbered 12, after V lost 0 bases and J lost 0 bases. CDR1 is MGHRA and CDR2 is YSYEKL in the germline V gene. The CDR3 extends over 20 amino acids. Here the CDR3 DNA reads TGCGCCAGCAGCCAAGATAGGGACAGGTTCCTACTCTCGAACACCGGGGAGCTGTTTTTT. The encoded protein is CASSQDRDRFLLSNTGELFF.

The chain employs TRBV9 and TRBJ2-7; D may be TRBD1 (6 bases). The germline V and J ends were trimmed by 4 bases and 4 bases, with 18 bases remaining between them. The V gene's germline CDR1 is SGDLS and CDR2 YYNGEE. This CDR3 comprises 15 residues. In nucleotides, the CDR3 is TGTGCCAGCAGCCCCTCCGGGACAACACTTTACGAGCAGTACTTC. Residues: CASSPSGTTLYEQYF.